This T cell receptor (beta chain) was observed in a study of cytomegalovirus exposure and HLA in healthy donors. Findings and limits, study-wide: In a later analysis, TCR beta V- and J-gene trimming was associated with a missense DCLRE1C variant. Reportedly, cytomegalovirus status was diagnosed with high sensitivity and specificity. Only CMV serostatus was available as immune exposure information.

PCR employed 60 Vbeta and 13 Jbeta primers. Original analysis: A follow-up analysis tallied 60 million to 85 million unique TCR beta chains, 9 million to 11 million shared. The method was immunoSEQ multiplex PCR; TCRdb's version includes in-frame clones alone and lacks a portion of them. That table supplies the V and J calls and clone size; D and trimming were determined from the DNA. The sample lists approximately 120,000 clones; under 85% were seen once. The CDR3 is made up of 14 amino acids. Germline-derived CDR1 and CDR2 are LNHNV and YYDKDF (reference sequence). Trimming shortened V by 7 bases and J by 5 bases, and 17 bases separated the two germline ends. Remarks on this clone: No antigen is known for it.

The receptor was derived from a woman aged 50 to 65 in good health and CMV-seropositive. Sample: PBMCs. The V gene is TRBV15, the J gene TRBJ1-1; D is undetermined. In DNA form, the CDR3 reads TGTGCCACCACTCGAGGTGGAACGATTACTGAAGCTTTCTTT. This translates into CATTRGGTITEAFF.